This T cell receptor (beta chain) was identified in a study of cytomegalovirus exposure and HLA in healthy donors (dated by TCRdb to between 2016 and 2019). Notes on the research overall: According to an earlier analysis of several hundred of the donors, about 190 million T cells yielded roughly 100 million unique TCR beta sequences and about 300 Gb of sequence data. To decide whether each TCR beta V gene segment behaved as functional or pseudogenic, an earlier analysis of some 580 of the donors relied on high-throughput TCR beta sequencing. The study aimed to test whether cataloging public T cell receptors could reveal signatures of past pathogen exposure. To study patterns of TCR occurrence, a later analysis re-analyzed previously published TCR beta repertoires from several hundred donors and added high-resolution HLA genotyping. Five DR-DQ haplotypes were handled as single units for association and clustering because linkage in the cohort was strong. The genetic ancestry cluster associated with self-reported Caucasian donors included roughly four fifths of the roughly 360 genotyped donors. Along with the roughly 710-subject first cohort, a separate validation cohort of around 120 different subjects was used. Genome-wide SNP genotypes for about 65% of the roughly 670 donors were used in a later genetic analysis, which treated that subset as a discovery cohort. Typing coverage varied by locus: roughly 629-640 donors for A, B, C, DRB1 and DQB1; more than 500 for DQA1; around 610 for DPA1; fewer than 480 for DPB1. To predict cytomegalovirus infection status, the study brought together high-throughput TCR immunosequencing, statistical association of individual TCRs with disease status, and machine learning. An early release covering 550 to 650 HLA-typed donors comprised about 300 gigabases of sequencing data and around 80 million unique TCR sequences. Using immunosequencing, the study profiled T cell repertoires from 640 or so subjects and related those repertoires to cytomegalovirus serostatus. Donor age, sex, ethnicity and CMV serostatus were compiled alongside the repertoire data. HLA typing covered class I and class II loci at four-digit resolution. Rather than drawing on any new phenotypic data, the later analysis identified candidate immune exposures from TCR beta sequences and the way those sequences occurred across donors. Among roughly 400 genotyped donors of the cohort, an average of approximately 220,000 unique TCR beta nucleotide sequences was sequenced per donor, of which about 19% were non-productive. All discovery cohort repertoires had been generated using a single sequencing platform.

The library relied on the immunoSEQ multiplex PCR assay. A mixture of 60 forward primers for TCR Vbeta segments and 13 reverse primers for TCR Jbeta segments was used in the multiplex PCR. Amplification of the CDR3 region of rearranged TCR beta genes was performed with a multiplex PCR assay on genomic DNA. Amplified TCR beta libraries were sequenced as 87-base-pair reads on the Illumina HiSeq System. As for the authors' bioinformatics: A later analysis tallied around 87 million unique TCR beta chains across the 600 to 700 repertoires, and about 12 million of those chains were shared by two or more donors. To remove PCR and sequencing errors, raw reads were error-corrected and collapsed into unique sequences using a nearest-neighbor algorithm that merged closely related sequences. V, D and J gene segments were assigned by aligning CDR3 sequences to IMGT reference sequences. Each retained sequence needed at least a six-nucleotide match to both a V gene segment and a J gene segment. Rearrangements were classified as productive when the CDR3 lacked stop codons and remained in frame with V and J, and all other rearrangements were classified as non-productive. CDR3 was defined by IMGT convention, running from the second conserved V-encoded cysteine to the conserved J-encoded phenylalanine. Sequences without an unambiguous match to a single V gene segment were excluded from the earlier analysis of a few hundred of the donors. In an earlier analysis of 587 of the donors, V segments were called functional above 56.7% productive rearrangements and were called segregating when the between-donor standard deviation exceeded 5%. To diagnose cytomegalovirus status from the catalog of TCR beta chain sequences, a statistical classification framework was built. In a later analysis, TCR nucleotide sequences were compared against IMGT/GENE-DB human TR gene sequences so that V and J genes could be assigned. The TCRdist pipeline was used in a later analysis to assign CDR3 sequences and most-parsimonious VDJ recombination scenarios. A later analysis defined each TCR beta chain by its CDR3 amino acid sequence plus V-gene family, and excluded reads lacking a unique V-gene family. To address suspected cross-contamination and a sequencing artifact, a later analysis removed under 600 highly shared, low-generation-probability nucleotide sequences. For each public chain, a later analysis derived a clonal expansion index from normalized ranks of inferred template counts within each repertoire. Generation probabilities in a later analysis came from a VDJ recombination model fitted to out-of-frame rearrangements, and those results were checked against IGoR. Hypergeometric tests were used in a later analysis to score TCR-TCR, TCR-HLA and TCR-CMV co-occurrence, with a repertoire-size bias correction applied to the TCR pairs. A later analysis estimated false discovery rates by permuting HLA or CMV assignments 20 times. In a later analysis, co-occurring TCRs were grouped using DBSCAN, and TCRdist sequence similarity was added for clustering within HLA-allele-positive subsets. Co-occurrence clustering excluded repertoires with fewer than 30,000 or more than 120,000 public chains, plus five with anomalous nucleotide sharing. The table comes from immuneACCESS by way of TCRdb, which keeps in-frame sequences with V and J called. Part of the clones is missing from these tables; in studies checked, under half for an unresolved V gene and the rest for unknown reasons. The D gene and trimming were derived from the DNA, and the V and J assignments and clone size from that table. This sample gives 90,000 to 150,000 clones in total; roughly 80% of them show up just once. Around 5.2% of the sample belongs to the ten largest clones.

In total, approximately 690 healthy bone marrow donors made up the cohort. At the time of sampling, every cohort member was nominally healthy, though immune exposures that went unrecorded were likely present. The donor tested CMV seropositive and was one of the 289 seropositive cohort members. Every donor gave a peripheral blood sample, and the peripheral blood mononuclear cells from that sample were used for TCR beta sequencing. Genomic DNA was extracted from the blood cell samples with the Qiagen DNeasy Blood Extraction Kit. A remark on this clone: Its antigen is unknown. No much larger clone is present one base from it, and per-base qualities are unavailable.

Broad study findings and their caveats: In a later analysis, the rate of TCR association differed among HLA loci, with DRB1 alleles having the most associated TCRs and HLA-C alleles having the fewest. Roughly uniform sequencing depth across donors was assumed in presence/absence analyses, although this assumption may not hold. An association between a missense DCLRE1C variant and V-gene and J-gene trimming of TCR beta chains was found in a later genetic analysis and replicated in an independent cohort. In vitro tests confirmed that three of the cytomegalovirus-associated TCR beta chains recognize cytomegalovirus antigens. Because counts were too low, seventeen rarely observed V segments, including chromosome 9 orphons, were excluded from the earlier analysis of some 540 of the donors. According to a later genetic analysis, donors in an Asian-associated ancestry cluster had fewer N-insertions in productive TCRs than the roughly 670-donor mean. Because some donors lacked HLA typing at each locus, the association tests relied only on the typed subset. Most CMV-associated TCR beta chains appeared to be HLA-restricted in a later analysis, and the HLA associations seemed to be driven largely by CMV exposure. Linkage disequilibrium might explain the correlated functional status among segregating V segments, but an unknown experimental factor could not be ruled out. In an earlier analysis of roughly 560 of the donors, most TCR beta V segments were observed in productive rearrangements about 90% or about 30% of the time, broadly matching IMGT annotations. Assigning TCR associations to individual alleles was difficult when HLA alleles, especially DR and DQ, strongly co-occurred. The classifier was reported to diagnose cytomegalovirus status with high specificity and sensitivity in both the original cohort and the validation cohort. According to the authors, the approach could potentially be generalized to other disease states and immunological phenotypes. The study gave a list of 150 to 200 TCR beta chains associated with cytomegalovirus. According to a later analysis, parvovirus B19, influenza, CMV and Epstein-Barr virus appeared linked to several top co-occurrence clusters. CMV serostatus was the only immune exposure information available for the cohort. Most TCR sequences were observed very rarely across donors, whereas some public TCRs were present in many individuals. The cohort was sequenced for TCR beta chains only, and without alpha or paired-chain data the features that could be detected were limited. A later analysis found that HLA-associated TCR beta chains were more clonally expanded and had lower generation probabilities than equally common non-associated chains. Some IMGT-functional V segments, including TRBV6-2 and TRBV6-3, could not be distinguished by the 87-base-pair reads and were therefore excluded. A further reported finding was that TCR beta sequences accurately predicted the HLA-A and HLA-B alleles for most subjects in the first cohort. A later analysis associated about 17,000 TCR beta sequences with specific HLA alleles at a false discovery rate of 0.05. The sequencing pipeline was judged likely to have produced a cluster of highly shared sequence variants as a technical artifact.

The CDR3 contains 15 residues, cysteine and phenylalanine counted. Of all the DNA, just the CDR3 is kept, 45 bases in frame from base 1. The germline V gene (reference sequence) sets CDR1 to GTSNPN and CDR2 to SVGIG. Germline trimming: 3 bases from V, 2 bases from J; junction bases outside gene matches: 7. The sequencing sample was made of PBMCs. The clonotype was recovered from a man aged 50-59 years in good health and CMV-seropositive. The chain is encoded by TRBV30 joined to TRBJ2-3; TRBD2 matches 8 bases in the middle. Read as DNA, the sequence is TGTGCCTGGAGCCGGCGGGGGGTCTTCACAGATACGCAGTATTTT. This encodes CAWSRRGVFTDTQYF.